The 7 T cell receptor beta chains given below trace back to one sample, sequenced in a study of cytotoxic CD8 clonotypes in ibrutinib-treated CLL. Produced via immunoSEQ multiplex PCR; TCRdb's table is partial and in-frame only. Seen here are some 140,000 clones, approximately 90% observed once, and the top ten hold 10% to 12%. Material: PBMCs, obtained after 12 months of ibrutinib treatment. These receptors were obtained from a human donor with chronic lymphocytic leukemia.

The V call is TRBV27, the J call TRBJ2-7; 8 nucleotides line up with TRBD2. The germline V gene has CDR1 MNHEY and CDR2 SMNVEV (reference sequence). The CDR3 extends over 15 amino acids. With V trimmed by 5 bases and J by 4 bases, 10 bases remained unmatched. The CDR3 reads CASSPTAGVVYEQYF. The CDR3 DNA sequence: TGTGCCAGCAGTCCTACAGCGGGGGTGGTGTACGAGCAGTACTTC.

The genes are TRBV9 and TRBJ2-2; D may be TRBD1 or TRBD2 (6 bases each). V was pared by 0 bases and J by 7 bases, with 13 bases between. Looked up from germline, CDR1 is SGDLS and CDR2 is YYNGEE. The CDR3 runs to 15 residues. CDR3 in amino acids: CASSVVGGGIGELFF. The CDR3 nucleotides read TGTGCCAGCAGCGTAGTTGGAGGGGGAATCGGGGAGCTGTTTTTT.

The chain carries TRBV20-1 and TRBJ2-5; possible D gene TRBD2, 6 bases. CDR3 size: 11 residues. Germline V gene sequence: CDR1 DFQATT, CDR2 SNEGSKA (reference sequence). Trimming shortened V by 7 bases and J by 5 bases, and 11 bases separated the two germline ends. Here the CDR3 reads CSGLRGETQYF. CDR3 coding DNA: TGCAGTGGACTACGGGGGGAGACCCAGTACTTC.

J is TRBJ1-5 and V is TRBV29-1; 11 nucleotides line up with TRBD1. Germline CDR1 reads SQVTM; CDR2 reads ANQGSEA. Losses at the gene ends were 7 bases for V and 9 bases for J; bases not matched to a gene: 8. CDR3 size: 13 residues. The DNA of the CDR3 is TGCAGCGCGTCCGGGACAGGGGGTTGGCCCCAGCATTTT. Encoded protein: CSASGTGGWPQHF. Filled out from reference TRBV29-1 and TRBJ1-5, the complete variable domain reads SAVISQKPSRDICQRGTSLTIQCQVDSQVTMMFWYRQQPGQSLTLIATANQGSEATYESGFVIDKFPISRPNLTFSTLTVSNMSPEDSSIYLCSASGTGGWPQHFGDGTRLSIL.

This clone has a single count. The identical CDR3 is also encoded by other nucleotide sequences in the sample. The CDR3, as DNA: TGCAGTGCCCGACAGTCCTACGAGCAGTACTTC. Amino acid sequence: CSARQSYEQYF. The chain recombines TRBV20-1 with TRBJ2-7; tentative D call: TRBD1 (5 bases). Germline-derived CDR1 and CDR2 are DFQATT and SNEGSKA (reference sequence). Trimming removed 6 bases from V and 1 base from J, with 7 bases in between. CDR3 length equals 11 residues.

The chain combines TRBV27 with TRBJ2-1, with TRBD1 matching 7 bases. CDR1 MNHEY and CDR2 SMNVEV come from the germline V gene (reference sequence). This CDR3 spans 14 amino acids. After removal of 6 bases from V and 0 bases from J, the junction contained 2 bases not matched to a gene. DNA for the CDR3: TGTGCCAGCAGAAGACAGGGCTCCTACAATGAGCAGTTCTTC. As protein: CASRRQGSYNEQFF.

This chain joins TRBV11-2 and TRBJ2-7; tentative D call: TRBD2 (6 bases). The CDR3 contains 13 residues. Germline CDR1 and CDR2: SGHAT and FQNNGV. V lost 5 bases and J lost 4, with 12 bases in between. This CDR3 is CASSASGGYEQYF. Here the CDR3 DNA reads TGTGCCAGCAGCGCAAGTGGGGGGTACGAGCAGTACTTC.